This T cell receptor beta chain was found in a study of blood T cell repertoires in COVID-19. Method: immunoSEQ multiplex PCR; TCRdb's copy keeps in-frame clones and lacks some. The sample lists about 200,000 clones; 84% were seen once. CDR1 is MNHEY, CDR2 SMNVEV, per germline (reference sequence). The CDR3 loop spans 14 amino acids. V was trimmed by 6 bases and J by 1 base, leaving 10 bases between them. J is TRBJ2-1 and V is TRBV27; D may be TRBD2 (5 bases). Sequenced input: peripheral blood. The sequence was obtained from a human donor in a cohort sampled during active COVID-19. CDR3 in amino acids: CASRDSASYNEQFF. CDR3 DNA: TGTGCCAGCAGGGATAGCGCGTCCTACAATGAGCAGTTCTTC.